This T cell receptor (beta chain) was sequenced in a study of CD8 T cells in Susac syndrome. The CDR3 is made up of 13 amino acids. An amount of RNA that ranged from 0.5 to 1 ug was reverse transcribed with random hexamers. TCRdb analysed the immunoSEQ multiplex PCR reads with MiXCR anew, one entry per CDR3 protein. The repertoire holds around 130,000 distinct CDR3 sequences, with over 90% as singletons. Comment on this clonotype: One junction end does not reproduce the germline sequence, and a read error may be involved.

The authors sequenced TCR beta from blood CD8+ and CD4+ T cells. The genes are TRBV23-1 and TRBJ1-1, with D possibly matching TRBD1 (5 bases). TRBV23-1 is an ORF; its function is uncertain. The sequencing input was CD4+ T cells from PBMCs. The sequence was obtained from a human donor with Susac syndrome. The CDR3 region is CASRQSWGTEAFF. The CDR3 nucleotides read TGCGCCAGCAGACAATCTTGGGGGACTGAAGCTTTCTTT.